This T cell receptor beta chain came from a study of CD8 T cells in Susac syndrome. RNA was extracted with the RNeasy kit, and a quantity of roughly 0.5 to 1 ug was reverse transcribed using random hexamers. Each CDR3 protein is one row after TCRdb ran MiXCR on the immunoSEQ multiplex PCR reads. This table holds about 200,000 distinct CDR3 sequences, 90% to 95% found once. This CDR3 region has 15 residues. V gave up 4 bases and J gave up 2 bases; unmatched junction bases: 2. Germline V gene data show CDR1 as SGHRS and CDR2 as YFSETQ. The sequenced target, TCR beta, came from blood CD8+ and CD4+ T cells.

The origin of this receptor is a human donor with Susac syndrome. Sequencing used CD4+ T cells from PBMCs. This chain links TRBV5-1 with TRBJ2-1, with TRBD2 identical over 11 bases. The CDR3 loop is CASSETSGAYNEQFF. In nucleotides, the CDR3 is TGCGCCAGCAGCGAGACTAGCGGGGCCTACAATGAGCAGTTCTTC. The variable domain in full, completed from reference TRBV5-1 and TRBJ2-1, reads KAGVTQTPRYLIKTRGQQVTLSCSPISGHRSVSWYQQTPGQGLQFLFEYFSETQRNKGNFPGRFSGRQFSNSRSEMNVSTLELGDSALYLCASSETSGAYNEQFFGPGTRLTVL.